One sample yielded the 30 T cell receptor beta chains listed below, sequenced in a study of cytomegalovirus exposure and HLA in healthy donors. Both 60 Vbeta primers and 13 Jbeta primers went into the PCR. Using immunoSEQ multiplex PCR, the repertoire was profiled, and TCRdb retains in-frame clones only, with some absent. The sample includes some 150,000 clones, just under 80% of them seen just once. The sample consisted of PBMCs. These receptors came from a male donor in good health and CMV-seronegative.

In this sample, this clone turned up a few times. The rearrangement joins TRBV7-2 to TRBJ1-1, with unresolved D. Trimming pared 8 bases from V and 0 bases from J, leaving 4 bases between. Germline lookup yields CDR1 SGHTA and CDR2 FQGNSA. The CDR3 length is 11 residues. The CDR3 is CASQVNTEAFF. The CDR3 DNA reads as TGTGCCAGCCAGGTGAACACTGAAGCTTTCTTT.

The rearrangement uses TRBV25-1 and TRBJ1-3, with unresolved D. Germline V gives CDR1 MGHDK, CDR2 SYGVNS. The V end lost 7 bases, the J end lost 2 bases, and 12 bases lay between the germline ends. The CDR3 is 14 amino acids. CDR3 coding DNA: TGTGCCAGCATACAAAGCGGACCTGGAAACACCATATATTTT. Its translation: CASIQSGPGNTIYF.

This clone was observed many times. The chain is built from TRBV7-8 and TRBJ2-7; possibly TRBD1 for D (6 bases). The V end was cut by 5 bases, the J end by 2 bases, with 19 bases between. This CDR3 comprises 16 residues. Germline lookup yields CDR1 SGHVS and CDR2 FQNEAQ. This chain's CDR3 is CASSPGLPSGAYEQYF. Here the CDR3 DNA reads TGTGCCAGCAGCCCAGGATTGCCCTCAGGGGCCTACGAGCAGTACTTC.

This rearrangement joins TRBV7-8 to TRBJ1-5; no clear D. V dropped 5 bases and J dropped 2 bases, with 10 bases sitting between them. This CDR3 region has 14 residues. Germline V gene lookup returns CDR1 SGHVS and CDR2 FQNEAQ. CDR3 amino acids: CASSLPAGNQPQHF. CDR3 nucleotide sequence: TGTGCCAGCAGCCTTCCCGCGGGCAATCAGCCCCAGCATTTT. The variable domain in full, with the rest retrieved from reference TRBV7-8 and TRBJ1-5, is GAGVSQSPRYKVAKRGQDVALRCDPISGHVSLFWYQQALGQGPEFLTYFQNEAQLDKSGLPSDRFFAERPEGSVSTLKIQRTQQEDSAVYLCASSLPAGNQPQHFGDGTRLSIL.

The chain uses TRBV11-2 and TRBJ2-3; 14 nucleotides match TRBD2. CDR1 is SGHAT, CDR2 FQNNGV, per germline. The CDR3 loop spans 17 amino acids. V gave up 6 bases and J gave up 6 bases; unmatched junction bases: 11. Here the CDR3 DNA reads TGTGCCAGCAGAGGACTAGCGGGGGGTGACAGGGGGGATACGCAGTATTTT. Protein: CASRGLAGGDRGDTQYF. Full variable domain (rest looked up from reference TRBV11-2 and TRBJ2-3): EAGVAQSPRYKIIEKRQSVAFWCNPISGHATLYWYQQILGQGPKLLIQFQNNGVVDDSQLPKDRFSAERLKGVDSTLKIQPAKLEDSAVYLCASRGLAGGDRGDTQYFGPGTRLTVL.

The genes are TRBV7-6 and TRBJ2-7, with D maybe TRBD2 (6 bases). CDR1 and CDR2 (germline): SGHVS, FNYEAQ. The CDR3 covers 16 residues. Deletions cut 1 base from V and 3 bases from J, with 16 bases between. The CDR3 region has the DNA TGTGCCAGCAGCTTAGGGCCGGTAGCGGAATTCTACGAGCAGTACTTC. This sequence encodes CASSLGPVAEFYEQYF.

The genes are TRBV4-1 and TRBJ2-7; 7 positions match TRBD1. The CDR3 runs to 15 residues. The germline CDR1 and CDR2 sequences are MGHRA and YSYEKL. V dropped 3 bases and J dropped 6; count of bases not matched to a gene: 11. The CDR3 region has the DNA TGCGCCAGCAGCCAGGGTCGACAGGGCTCCGTCGAGCAGTACTTC. Translation gives CASSQGRQGSVEQYF.

The chain combines TRBV2 with TRBJ1-2, with a weak D call TRBD1 (5 bases). The ends were cut back, 5 bases at V and 4 bases at J, with 17 bases in the middle. The CDR3 loop spans 15 amino acids. Germline lookup yields CDR1 SNHLY and CDR2 FYNNEI. This CDR3 reads CASSPQVGRSYGYTF. For the CDR3, the DNA is TGTGCCAGCAGTCCACAGGTAGGACGGAGCTATGGCTACACCTTC.

The chain is built from TRBV6-5 and TRBJ1-5; D gene unclear. Germline CDR1 is MNHEY and CDR2 is SVGAGI. V was clipped by 5 bases and J by 0 bases, with 8 bases between them. The CDR3 runs 14 residues. The CDR3 region is CASSRGRSNQPQHF. The CDR3 DNA reads TGTGCCAGCAGTCGTGGGCGTAGCAATCAGCCCCAGCATTTT.

The table lists this clone with a few counts. V usage is TRBV19 and J usage is TRBJ2-3, with 7 bases identical to TRBD2. This CDR3 is 13 amino acids long. With V trimmed by 6 bases and J by 1 base, 1 base remained unmatched. Germline V gene sequence: CDR1 LNHDA, CDR2 SQIVND (reference sequence). The CDR3 DNA sequence: TGTGCCAGTAGACGGGGGGGCACAGATACGCAGTATTTT. Translation: CASRRGGTDTQYF.

The chain employs TRBV4-1 and TRBJ2-3; 7 bases match TRBD1. Trimming took 2 bases from V and 0 from J; bases not matched to a gene: 2. Germline assignment: CDR1 MGHRA and CDR2 YSYEKL. CDR3 size: 15 residues. For the CDR3, the DNA is TGCGCCAGCAGCCAATGGGGACAGAGCACAGATACGCAGTATTTT. Residues: CASSQWGQSTDTQYF.

The chain links TRBV7-9 to TRBJ2-5; weak D call: TRBD2 (5 bases). V lost 5 bases and J 4 bases, leaving 11 bases between the germline ends. The CDR3 extends over 13 amino acids. CDR1 is SEHNR, CDR2 FQNEAQ, per germline (reference sequence). The CDR3 region is CASSPTGSETQYF. The CDR3 DNA reads TGTGCCAGCAGCCCTACGGGGTCAGAGACCCAGTACTTC.

The chain combines TRBV9 with TRBJ2-4; TRBD1 matches at 8 bases. Trimming removed 0 bases from V and 8 bases from J; junction bases left unmatched: 10. The CDR3 length is 16 residues. Looked up from germline, CDR1 is SGDLS and CDR2 is YYNGEE. CDR3 sequence reads: CASSVAPDRVGHIQYF. The DNA for the CDR3 is TGTGCCAGCAGCGTAGCTCCGGACAGGGTCGGGCACATTCAGTACTTC.

The chain employs TRBV6-1 and TRBJ1-1; weak D call: TRBD1 (6 bases). CDR3 size: 14 residues. The germline CDR1 and CDR2 sequences are MNHNS and SASEGT. The germline V and J ends were trimmed by 7 bases and 7 bases, with 19 bases remaining between them. CDR3 sequence reads: CASILRRGGDEAFF. CDR3 DNA: TGTGCCAGCATTCTGAGGAGGGGGGGTGATGAAGCTTTCTTT.

The chain employs TRBV6-5 and TRBJ1-1; a weak D match, TRBD1 (5 bases). The length of the CDR3 is 15 residues. V lost 2 bases to trimming and J lost 5 bases, with 15 bases between them. Germline values: CDR1 MNHEY, CDR2 SVGAGI. CDR3 sequence (DNA): TGTGCCAGCAGTTACACCTCCAGGGAGGGGACTGAAGCTTTCTTT. Its translation: CASSYTSREGTEAFF.

The CDR3 bases are TGTGCCAGCAGTGCCGCTAACAGGGGCACCGGGGAGCTGTTTTTT. Protein: CASSAANRGTGELFF. The genes are TRBV2 and TRBJ2-2, with 7 nucleotides matching TRBD1. The CDR3 is 15 amino acids. Per germline, CDR1 SNHLY and CDR2 FYNNEI. J lost 4 bases, V lost 4 bases, and 6 bases had no gene match.

This clone was seen only a few times. The rearrangement links TRBV5-6 to TRBJ1-6, with D perhaps matching TRBD1 (6 bases). This CDR3 region has 13 residues. V was shortened by 1 base and J by 10 bases, with 9 bases between the two germline ends. Germline lookup yields CDR1 SGHDT and CDR2 YYEEEE. CDR3 sequence: CASSLTGTSPLHF. The CDR3 coding sequence is TGTGCCAGCAGCTTGACAGGGACCTCACCCCTCCACTTT.

This rearrangement joins TRBV30 to TRBJ1-6; D is perhaps TRBD1 (6 bases). In germline, CDR1 is GTSNPN, CDR2 SVGIG (reference sequence). V lost 5 bases and J 7 bases, leaving 12 bases between the germline ends. There are 13 residues in the CDR3. CDR3 nucleotide sequence: TGTGCCTGGGAGGGACAAGGAAATTCACCCCTCCACTTT. It yields the protein CAWEGQGNSPLHF.

This chain joins TRBV19 and TRBJ2-1, with no clear D. The V and J ends lost 1 base and 3 bases respectively, with 7 bases between them. This CDR3 comprises 14 residues. Per the germline V gene, CDR1 is LNHDA and CDR2 is SQIVND (reference sequence). This CDR3 reads CASSIGRSYNEQFF. CDR3 sequence (DNA): TGTGCCAGTAGTATAGGTCGCAGCTACAATGAGCAGTTCTTC.

The chain is built from TRBV4-1 and TRBJ1-4, with TRBD1 as a possible D gene (5 bases). Trimming took 5 bases from V and 8 from J, leaving 15 bases between them. Per the germline V gene, CDR1 is MGHRA and CDR2 is YSYEKL. The CDR3 is 14 residues long. The CDR3 loop reads CASSVRGTSEKLFF. Here the CDR3 DNA reads TGCGCCAGCAGCGTACGGGGGACTTCGGAAAAACTGTTTTTT.

This rearrangement joins TRBV4-2 to TRBJ1-1; D is ambiguous. Germline lookup yields CDR1 LGHNA and CDR2 YNFKEQ. The CDR3 runs 13 residues. Trimming stripped 0 bases from V and 0 bases from J, with 2 bases between. CDR3 residues: CASSQDMNTEAFF. For the CDR3, the DNA is TGTGCCAGCAGCCAAGATATGAACACTGAAGCTTTCTTT.

The chain is built from TRBV9 and TRBJ2-5; D might be TRBD1 (6 bases). V lost 2 bases and J lost 0, with 8 bases in between. Germline loops: CDR1 SGDLS, CDR2 YYNGEE. The CDR3 covers 14 residues. CDR3 loop: CASSVWDNQETQYF. In DNA form, the CDR3 reads TGTGCCAGCAGCGTTTGGGACAACCAAGAGACCCAGTACTTC.

V is TRBV13 and J is TRBJ2-7, with TRBD2 matching over 10 bases. Germline CDR1 and CDR2: PRHDT and FYEKMQ (reference sequence). V lost 3 bases, J lost 2 bases, and 4 bases stayed unmatched. The CDR3 loop spans 15 amino acids. The CDR3 is CASSFNSGGPYEQYF. Written as DNA, the CDR3 is TGTGCCAGCAGCTTCAATAGCGGGGGGCCCTACGAGCAGTACTTC. The whole variable domain, remainder taken from reference TRBV13 and TRBJ2-7, is AAGVIQSPRHLIKEKRETATLKCYPIPRHDTVYWYQQGPGQDPQFLISFYEKMQSDKGSIPDRFSAQQFSDYHSELNMSSLELGDSALYFCASSFNSGGPYEQYFGPGTRLTVT.

Only one count was recorded for this clone. The chain couples TRBV30 to TRBJ1-1, with TRBD1 matching 9 bases. The CDR3 sequence is 13 residues long. Germline V gene data show CDR1 as GTSNPN and CDR2 as SVGIG (reference sequence). V was pared by 4 bases and J by 10 bases, with 10 bases of the junction left unmatched. CDR3 nucleotide sequence: TGTGCCTGGAAAGTGGGACAGGGTCGCAGAGCTTTCTTT. Protein: CAWKVGQGRRAFF. Full variable domain (outside the CDR3, taken from reference TRBV30 and TRBJ1-1): SQTIHQWPATLVQPVGSPLSLECTVEGTSNPNLYWYRQAAGRGLQLLFYSVGIGQISSEVPQNLSASRPQDRQFILSSKKLLLSDSGFYLCAWKVGQGRRAFFGQGTRLTVV.

The chain uses TRBV11-2 and TRBJ1-3, with TRBD1 identical over 11 bases. The CDR3 is 16 amino acids. Germline V gene data show CDR1 as SGHAT and CDR2 as FQNNGV. J was trimmed by 2 bases and V by 3 bases; bases with no gene match: 3. The CDR3 here is CASSFTDRGPGNTIYF. DNA of the CDR3: TGTGCCAGCAGCTTCACGGACAGGGGGCCTGGAAACACCATATATTTT.

V gene TRBV18 combines with J gene TRBJ2-7, with TRBD1 matching over 12 bases. Germline V gene data show CDR1 as KGHSH and CDR2 as LQKENI. Unmatched junction bases numbered 3, after V lost 2 bases and J lost 4 bases. The CDR3 is 15 amino acids. The CDR3 DNA follows: TGTGCCAGCTCACCATGGGACAGGGGGCTTTACGAGCAGTACTTC. The encoded protein is CASSPWDRGLYEQYF.

The V call is TRBV10-2, the J call TRBJ2-5, with 11 nucleotides matching TRBD2. The J call is doubtful: the DNA matches TRBJ2-7 better. The CDR3 length is 14 residues. Looked up from germline, CDR1 is WSHSY and CDR2 is SAAADI. CDR3 residues: CASRGLAASYEQYF. CDR3 nucleotide sequence: TGCGCCAGCAGGGGACTAGCGGCCTCCTACGAGCAGTACTTC.

This rearrangement joins TRBV30 to TRBJ2-7; D may be TRBD2 (7 bases). V was pared by 2 bases and J by 5 bases, with 16 bases between. This CDR3 has 14 residues. Germline CDR1 GTSNPN, CDR2 SVGIG (reference sequence). CDR3 sequence reads: CAWSFKGGGNEQYF. CDR3 DNA: TGTGCCTGGAGTTTCAAGGGGGGGGGAAACGAGCAGTACTTC.

The V gene is TRBV11-2, the J gene TRBJ2-7; 11 bases are a match to TRBD2. The CDR3 sequence is 15 residues long. Trimming cost V 5 bases and J 3 bases; bases outside gene matches: 6. Germline CDR1 is SGHAT and CDR2 is FQNNGV. In DNA, the CDR3 is TGTGCCAGCAGCCGTAGCGGGGGGGGAAACTACGAGCAGTACTTC. Amino acids: CASSRSGGGNYEQYF.

The chain combines TRBV29-1 with TRBJ1-1; D remains unclear. Trimming pared 4 bases from V and 1 base from J, leaving 4 bases between. CDR3 length equals 11 residues. Germline V CDR1 and CDR2: SQVTM, ANQGSEA. The CDR3 region is CSVVRNTEAFF. The CDR3 coding sequence is TGCAGCGTTGTCCGGAACACTGAAGCTTTCTTT.